These T cell receptor beta chains were read from a single sample in a study of blood T cell repertoires in COVID-19. TCRdb's copy holds only in-frame clones and misses some; the assay was immunoSEQ multiplex PCR. Of under 250,000 clones listed, 75% to 85% are singletons. The sequencing input was peripheral blood. The origin of the receptors is a human donor in a cohort sampled during active COVID-19. CDR3s include the opening cysteine and the closing phenylalanine or tryptophan. D genes are given only for firm matches. Clone size is given for some rows only: seen once, a few or many times, or a class if the clone is expanded.

cdr3_nt | cdr3_aa | d_call | j_call | v_call | cdr3_length | clone_size
TGCGCCAGCAGTGAGAGCATGGTTCCGGGTCAAGAGACCCAGTACTTC | CASSESMVPGQETQYF | NA | TRBJ2-5 | TRBV10-1 | 16 | NA
TGTGCCAGCAGCGTTAGCATAGGTCCGCGGGGGGGCATCGCCTACGAGCAGTACTTC | CASSVSIGPRGGIAYEQYF | TRBD2 | TRBJ2-7 | TRBV9 | 19 | NA
TGTGCCAGTTCTTTTGAGGGGAACACCGGGGAGCTGTTTTTT | CASSFEGNTGELFF | NA | TRBJ2-2 | TRBV19 | 14 | NA
TGTGCCAGCAGTTACCGGGGGGCACAAGGCTACACCTTC | CASSYRGAQGYTF | NA | TRBJ1-2 | TRBV6-2/TRBV6-3 | 13 | NA
TGTGCCAGCAGCTTGTACAGGGGATCCAGAGAGACCCAGTACTTC | CASSLYRGSRETQYF | TRBD1 | TRBJ2-5 | TRBV5-4 | 15 | NA
TGTGCCATCAGTGAGTCAGCGGGACATAATTCACCCCTCCACTTT | CAISESAGHNSPLHF | NA | TRBJ1-6 | TRBV10-3 | 15 | NA
TGTGCCAGCGTTGGAACTAGCGCGTACCAAGAGACCCAGTACTTC | CASVGTSAYQETQYF | TRBD2 | TRBJ2-5 | TRBV28 | 15 | NA
TGTGCCACCAGTGCCCCCTCCGGGACAGGGGGCGGAGAGACCCAGTACTTC | CATSAPSGTGGGETQYF | TRBD1 | TRBJ2-5 | TRBV24-1 | 17 | NA
TGTGCCAGCAGCTCGGGACTAGTAGTGGATACGCAGTATTTT | CASSSGLVVDTQYF | TRBD2 | TRBJ2-3 | TRBV7-9 | 14 | NA
TGCGCCAGCAGCTCGGGACTACACACCTACGAGCAGTACTTC | CASSSGLHTYEQYF | TRBD2 | TRBJ2-7 | TRBV5-1 | 14 | NA
TGTGCCACCAGTGGTAAGTCGACAGGGCGGACTGAAGCTTTCTTT | CATSGKSTGRTEAFF | TRBD1 | TRBJ1-1 | TRBV24-1 | 15 | few
TGTGCCACCAGTGAGGGGCCGACCACTGAAGCTTTCTTT | CATSEGPTTEAFF | NA | TRBJ1-1 | TRBV24-1 | 13 | NA
TGTGCCTGGAGTGTTCTGGAAGTATCGGGATCACCCCTCCACTTT | CAWSVLEVSGSPLHF | NA | TRBJ1-6 | TRBV30 | 15 | once
TGTGCCTGGGCGACAAGCAATCAGCCCCAGCATTTT | CAWATSNQPQHF | NA | TRBJ1-5 | TRBV30 | 12 | NA
TGTGCCAGCAGTTTACCAACGGGAGGGCCCAATATAAATGAGCAGTTCTTC | CASSLPTGGPNINEQFF | TRBD2 | TRBJ2-1 | TRBV27 | 17 | NA
TGTGCCAGCAGCCAAGAGCGAGAGACCCAGTACTTC | CASSQERETQYF | NA | TRBJ2-5 | TRBV14 | 12 | NA
TGTGCCAGCAGCCAAGATCAGACACACGGAAACACCATATATTTT | CASSQDQTHGNTIYF | NA | TRBJ1-3 | TRBV3-1/TRBV3-2 | 15 | few
TGTGCCAGCAGTCCGACCGGGTCAGCGGGAGGGCCCTACGAGCAGTACTTC | CASSPTGSAGGPYEQYF | TRBD2 | TRBJ2-7 | TRBV28 | 17 | NA
TGTGCCAGCAGTCTGGACGGGGTCGATACGCAGTATTTT | CASSLDGVDTQYF | NA | TRBJ2-3 | TRBV12-3/TRBV12-4 | 13 | NA
TGTGCCAGCAGTGACTTCGGCAGGGGGTTAGGTGGCTACACCTTC | CASSDFGRGLGGYTF | TRBD1 | TRBJ1-2 | TRBV2 | 15 | NA
TGTGCCAGCAGCGTTCGGACTAGCGGCGGGGAGCTGTTTTTT | CASSVRTSGGELFF | TRBD2 | TRBJ2-2 | TRBV9 | 14 | NA
TGTGCCACCAGCAGAGAAAGCGGATCCTCCCGAAACATTCAGTACTTC | CATSRESGSSRNIQYF | NA | TRBJ2-4 | TRBV15 | 16 | NA
TGCAGCATTTCTGACAGGGGCAATCAGCCCCAGCATTTT | CSISDRGNQPQHF | TRBD1 | TRBJ1-5 | TRBV29-1 | 13 | NA
TGTGCCAGCAGCTTGGGACACCTCGGCTATGGCTACACCTTC | CASSLGHLGYGYTF | NA | TRBJ1-2 | TRBV5-6 | 14 | NA
TGCAGCGCCCGGGACACCAGGGGACCCTACGAGCAGTACTTC | CSARDTRGPYEQYF | NA | TRBJ2-7 | TRBV29-1 | 14 | few
TGCGCCAGCAGTGACCCTAATGGACAGCCAGATACGCAGTATTTT | CASSDPNGQPDTQYF | NA | TRBJ2-3 | TRBV10-1 | 15 | NA
TGTGCCAGCAGCCAAGCAGGGGGGCCCGTCAATGAGCAGTTCTTC | CASSQAGGPVNEQFF | NA | TRBJ2-1 | TRBV14 | 15 | few
TGTGCCAGCAGCTCATTATCTAGCGGGAGGGCCTTCGAGCAGTACTTC | CASSSLSSGRAFEQYF | TRBD2 | TRBJ2-7 | TRBV11-2 | 16 | NA
TGTGCCAGCGTCCTCGTGGCTCAGTCCTACGAGCAGTACTTC | CASVLVAQSYEQYF | NA | TRBJ2-7 | TRBV6-5 | 14 | NA
TGTGCCAGCAGTCCGTACAGGGGGGCGAATGAAAAACTGTTTTTT | CASSPYRGANEKLFF | TRBD1 | TRBJ1-4 | TRBV28 | 15 | NA
TGTGCCAGCAGCTTGGGTCGGAGCGGGAGATGGGGGAGCACAGATACGCAGTATTTT | CASSLGRSGRWGSTDTQYF | TRBD2 | TRBJ2-3 | TRBV5-6 | 19 | NA
TGTGCCAGCAGCTTAGATGGGGGGTCCTCGGATACGCAGTATTTT | CASSLDGGSSDTQYF | NA | TRBJ2-3 | TRBV11-3 | 15 | NA
TGTGCCAGCAGCTTACCTAGTACAGGGGCTCTGAACACTGAAGCTTTCTTT | CASSLPSTGALNTEAFF | TRBD1 | TRBJ1-1 | TRBV7-2 | 17 | NA
TGTGCCAGCAGTTTGGGCAGGGTGGTTGCCGGGGAGCTGTTTTTT | CASSLGRVVAGELFF | NA | TRBJ2-2 | TRBV28 | 15 | NA
TGTGCCAGCAGCGATAGCGGGGGTGTCCTCGGGACCCAGTACTTC | CASSDSGGVLGTQYF | TRBD2 | TRBJ2-5 | TRBV7-9 | 15 | NA
TGTGCCAGCAGCAAGACTAGCGGGGCGGGCACAGATACGCAGTATTTT | CASSKTSGAGTDTQYF | TRBD2 | TRBJ2-3 | TRBV7-3 | 16 | NA
TGTGCCAGCAGTGAAGCGCGTTTTCTACAGGGAGAGACCCAGTACTTC | CASSEARFLQGETQYF | NA | TRBJ2-5 | TRBV2 | 16 | NA
TGTGCCAGCAGCAAGGGACAGGCGAACACCGGGGAGCTGTTTTTT | CASSKGQANTGELFF | TRBD1 | TRBJ2-2 | TRBV5-4 | 15 | NA
TGTGCCAGCAGCCTGGCGGCCGGGAGGCAAACAGATACGCAGTATTTT | CASSLAAGRQTDTQYF | TRBD2 | TRBJ2-3 | TRBV5-4 | 16 | NA
TGTGCCAGCAGCATCGGGCAGGGGGTTTCCTACGAGCAGTACTTC | CASSIGQGVSYEQYF | NA | TRBJ2-7 | TRBV21-1 | 15 | NA
TGCGCCAGCAGTGAACTAGCGGGATTCACAGATACGCAGTATTTT | CASSELAGFTDTQYF | TRBD2 | TRBJ2-3 | TRBV10-1 | 15 | NA
TGTGCCAGCAGCCAAGAATGGGGAGCGGGGGGCTCAGATACGCAGTATTTT | CASSQEWGAGGSDTQYF | TRBD2 | TRBJ2-3 | TRBV4-2 | 17 | NA
TGTGCCAGCAGCCTCAACAGGGCCCCGGGACGGGAAAAACTGTTTTTT | CASSLNRAPGREKLFF | NA | TRBJ1-4 | TRBV9 | 16 | NA
TGTGCCAGCACAAAGGACACACAAGAGACCCAGTACTTC | CASTKDTQETQYF | NA | TRBJ2-5 | TRBV5-6 | 13 | NA
TGTGCCAGCAGCACCCCACAGGGGGGATACTCTGGGGCCAACGTCCTGACTTTC | CASSTPQGGYSGANVLTF | TRBD1 | TRBJ2-6 | TRBV7-6 | 18 | few